The clone carrying this T cell receptor (beta chain) was recorded once. As yet, its antigen is unknown. The ends were cut back, 5 bases at V and 5 bases at J, with 6 bases in the middle. Germline-derived CDR1 and CDR2 are MNHEY and SVGAGI. This CDR3 is built from 12 residues. These data are taken from a study of CD8 T cells in Susac syndrome. Study in general: Roughly 6 sequenced Susac syndrome patients had clinically active disease, while under ten were in remission. Patients with Susac syndrome were therapy-naive, on corticosteroids, or on intravenous immunoglobulin alone at blood draw.

RNA was extracted with the RNeasy kit, and a quantity of roughly 0.45 to 1 ug was reverse transcribed using random hexamers. Using its own MiXCR run on the immunoSEQ multiplex PCR reads, TCRdb lists one record per CDR3 protein. The table has about 83,000 distinct CDR3 sequences, about 96% seen once. General study findings and limits: Across the total CD8+ repertoires, 15 to 20 Susac-specific public clones were detected, and across the CD8+ TEMRA repertoires, roughly 5 such clones were detected. Clonal expansion of Susac CD8+ cells peaked in TEMRA cells, and it also peaked in active patients.

This TCR was sampled from a human donor with Susac syndrome. This chain uses TRBV6-5 with TRBJ2-2; D call uncertain. The sample taken for sequencing was CD8+ T cells from PBMCs. CDR3 nucleotide sequence: TGTGCCAGCAGTCGGACGACCGGGGAGCTGTTTTTT. Amino acid sequence: CASSRTTGELFF.